The 5 T cell receptor beta chains presented below share a single source sample, sequenced in a study of T cells in Graves' hyperthyroidism and ophthalmopathy. RNA transcripts were the template for amplifying TCR beta CDR3 regions. An initial round of RT-PCR targeting the TCR CDR3 relied on the HTBI primer set. MiXCR was run by TCRdb on the multiplex PCR reads, yielding one entry per CDR3 protein. This sample yields hundreds of thousands of distinct CDR3 sequences, of which over 15% are seen a single time; about 18% belongs to the top ten. The sequenced sample consisted of blood. The receptor source for this set is a woman between 18 and 30 years old with Graves' hyperthyroidism.

The V and J genes are TRBV7-9 and TRBJ2-7; a weak D match, TRBD1 (6 bases). This CDR3 region has 13 residues. The germline V gene encodes CDR1 SEHNR and CDR2 FQNEAQ (reference sequence). The V and J ends lost 5 bases and 5 bases respectively, with 13 bases between them. The DNA of the CDR3 is TGTGCCAGCAGCGACGGACAGTATCACGAGCAGTACTTC. It codes for CASSDGQYHEQYF.

The chain has TRBV20-1 and TRBJ2-5, with D possibly being TRBD1 (6 bases). The CDR3 consists of 14 residues. Germline values: CDR1 DFQATT, CDR2 SNEGSKA (reference sequence). V was clipped by 1 base and J by 5 bases, with 14 bases between them. CDR3 in amino acids: CSARAVTGRETQYF. DNA of the CDR3: TGCAGTGCTAGAGCCGTGACAGGACGGGAGACCCAGTACTTC.

There are many counts of this clonotype. The chain employs TRBV6-2 or TRBV6-3 and TRBJ2-1; D not certain. Trimming pared 7 bases from V and 3 bases from J, leaving 13 bases between. This CDR3 comprises 14 residues. Germline CDR1 and CDR2: MNHEY and SVGEGT. The CDR3 reads CASNHAGYYNEQFF. CDR3 in DNA: TGTGCCAGCAATCACGCCGGATACTACAATGAGCAGTTCTTC.

This clonotype has a handful of counts. The chain employs TRBV13 and TRBJ2-3; D perhaps matches TRBD2 (6 bases). Germline CDR1 and CDR2: PRHDT and FYEKMQ (reference sequence). Trimming took off 5 bases at V and 2 bases at J, with 29 bases between the two ends. The CDR3 spans 20 residues. The CDR3 reads CASSTQLPAEDYPNTDTQYF. The CDR3 DNA sequence: TGTGCCAGCAGCACGCAACTCCCCGCAGAGGACTACCCGAACACAGATACGCAGTATTTT.

This clonotype was counted a few times. V and J are TRBV25-1 and TRBJ2-2; unclear D gene. This CDR3 has 17 residues. V lost 0 bases and J lost 0, with 11 bases in between. Germline CDR1 and CDR2: MGHDK and SYGVNS. CDR3 loop: CASSEYSGQTNTGELFF. CDR3 DNA sequence: TGTGCCAGCAGTGAATATTCGGGCCAGACGAACACCGGGGAGCTGTTTTTT.